Following are 26 T cell receptor beta chains from one sample sequenced in a study of blood T cell repertoires in COVID-19. Generated by immunoSEQ multiplex PCR, the TCRdb table keeps only in-frame clones and is missing some. The sample includes 200,000 to 250,000 clones, roughly 90% of them seen just once. The sample consisted of peripheral blood. These receptors all come from a man aged 40-55 years with active or convalescent COVID-19.

J is TRBJ2-1 and V is TRBV27; a possible D gene is TRBD1 (6 bases). From germline, CDR1 is MNHEY and CDR2 SMNVEV (reference sequence). Deletions cut 3 bases from V and 9 bases from J, with 12 bases between. The CDR3 sequence is 13 residues long. CDR3 in DNA: TGTGCCAGCAGTTTCCAGGGGCAGGGTGAGCAGTTCTTC. This encodes CASSFQGQGEQFF.

This clone was observed a few times. The rearrangement uses TRBV7-8 and TRBJ1-6; D not resolved. V lost 1 base, J lost 6 bases, and 13 bases lay in between. CDR3 size: 16 residues. Germline V gene lookup returns CDR1 SGHVS and CDR2 FQNEAQ. In DNA, the CDR3 is TGTGCCAGCAGCTTAGATGGGCTTCCCGCTAATTCACCCCTCCACTTT. It translates to CASSLDGLPANSPLHF.

This chain links TRBV2 with TRBJ1-6; TRBD1 agrees at 9 bases. The CDR3 is 14 amino acids. The germline CDR1 and CDR2 sequences are SNHLY and FYNNEI. V was pared by 7 bases and J by 7 bases, with 5 bases of the junction left unmatched. CDR3 nucleotides: TGTGCCAGCATGGGGGGGACAGGGAATTCACCCCTCCACTTT. It is translated as CASMGGTGNSPLHF.

The J gene is TRBJ1-2, the V gene TRBV28, with 9 bases aligning to TRBD1. Germline CDR1 MDHEN, CDR2 SYDVKM. CDR3 length: 17 amino acids. V was clipped by 6 bases and J by 4 bases; unmatched bases: 15. The CDR3 DNA reads as TGTGCCAGCAGGGTAACAGGGGGCAAGTATGGGATCTATGGCTACACCTTC. Translating it yields CASRVTGGKYGIYGYTF.

The chain uses TRBV28 and TRBJ1-3; possible D gene TRBD1, 6 bases. V lost 5 bases, J lost 0 bases, and 8 bases lay in between. The germline V gene has CDR1 MDHEN and CDR2 SYDVKM. The CDR3 length is 14 residues. CDR3 in DNA: TGTGCCAGCAGTCTACAGGGCTCTGGAAACACCATATATTTT. Translating it yields CASSLQGSGNTIYF.

To note about this clone: At the DNA level, this CDR3 is encoded by other sequences in the same sample as well. The rearrangement links TRBV9 to TRBJ1-5; the match to TRBD1 covers 7 bases. With V trimmed by 0 bases and J by 3 bases, 3 bases remained unmatched. This CDR3 is 15 amino acids long. Germline V gene lookup returns CDR1 SGDLS and CDR2 YYNGEE. CDR3 sequence reads: CASSVEGQPNQPQHF. The CDR3 bases are TGTGCCAGCAGCGTAGAGGGACAGCCCAATCAGCCCCAGCATTTT.

The chain carries TRBV10-3 and TRBJ1-5; D possibly corresponds to TRBD1 (6 bases). V was cut by 5 bases and J by 4 bases, with 9 bases left in between. Per germline, CDR1 ENHRY and CDR2 SYGVKD. The length of the CDR3 is 13 residues. CDR3 DNA sequence: TGTGCCATCAGTTCAGGACAGAATCAGCCCCAGCATTTT. Protein sequence: CAISSGQNQPQHF.

The genes are TRBV30 and TRBJ2-7; the match to TRBD2 covers 13 bases. The CDR3 is 17 amino acids. Germline assignment: CDR1 GTSNPN and CDR2 SVGIG (reference sequence). V lost 1 base and J lost 0; bases outside the gene matches: 6. This chain's CDR3 is CAWSGLAGGLSSYEQYF. CDR3 sequence (DNA): TGTGCCTGGAGTGGACTAGCGGGAGGCTTAAGCTCCTACGAGCAGTACTTC.

V is TRBV11-3 and J is TRBJ2-7, with 7 bases that match TRBD1. Per germline, CDR1 SGHNT and CDR2 YENEEA. Germline trimming cut 5 bases from V and 1 base from J; bases unmatched to any gene: 5. This CDR3 has 14 amino acids. The CDR3 DNA is TGTGCCAGCAGCGCCGGGGACAGTTCCTACGAGCAGTACTTC. Protein: CASSAGDSSYEQYF.

The V call is TRBV19, the J call TRBJ1-6; 8 nucleotides agree with TRBD1. After removal of 3 bases from V and 7 bases from J, the junction contained 8 bases not matched to a gene. This CDR3 contains 16 residues. Germline V gene data show CDR1 as LNHDA and CDR2 as SQIVND (reference sequence). CDR3 sequence (DNA): TGTGCCAGTAGTATCGACAGGGGCTCAAAGAATTCACCCCTCCACTTT. Encoded protein: CASSIDRGSKNSPLHF.

The chain combines TRBV9 with TRBJ2-7; TRBD1 matches at 12 bases. The junction had 11 bases not matched to a gene; V was cut back by 4 bases and J by 6 bases. The CDR3 totals 16 residues. CDR1 SGDLS and CDR2 YYNGEE come from the germline V gene. The CDR3 DNA follows: TGTGCCAGCAGCCGTAGGGGGACAGGGGGCATTGGCGAGCAGTACTTC. The encoded protein is CASSRRGTGGIGEQYF.

The chain employs TRBV29-1 and TRBJ1-5; 7 bases fit TRBD1. The CDR3 consists of 13 residues. The trim removed 7 bases at V and 7 bases at J, leaving 10 bases unmatched. Germline V CDR1 and CDR2: SQVTM, ANQGSEA. CDR3: CSALTGIGQPQHF. The CDR3 region has the DNA TGCAGCGCCCTGACAGGGATAGGGCAGCCCCAGCATTTT. The complete variable domain, with remaining parts taken from reference TRBV29-1 and TRBJ1-5, reads SAVISQKPSRDICQRGTSLTIQCQVDSQVTMMFWYRQQPGQSLTLIATANQGSEATYESGFVIDKFPISRPNLTFSTLTVSNMSPEDSSIYLCSALTGIGQPQHFGDGTRLSIL.

The chain joins TRBV19 to TRBJ1-5; maybe TRBD1 (6 bases). The V end lost 3 bases, the J end lost 1 base, and 19 bases lay between the germline ends. CDR3 size: 18 residues. Germline V lookup: CDR1 LNHDA, CDR2 SQIVND (reference sequence). The CDR3: CASSIHRAEVFSNQPQHF. The CDR3 bases are TGTGCCAGTAGTATCCACAGGGCTGAGGTCTTCAGCAATCAGCCCCAGCATTTT.

This clone was counted between two and nine times. This sequence joins TRBV19 and TRBJ2-2; 7 bases map to TRBD2. The CDR3 is made up of 16 amino acids. In germline, CDR1 is LNHDA, CDR2 SQIVND (reference sequence). J was trimmed by 2 bases and V by 0 bases; bases with no gene match: 3. In DNA, the CDR3 is TGTGCCAGTAGTATAGATCGCGGGGGAAACACCGGGGAGCTGTTTTTT. The encoded protein is CASSIDRGGNTGELFF.

This chain connects TRBV4-2 to TRBJ2-3; maybe TRBD2 (5 bases). The CDR3 has 18 residues. V gave up 0 bases and J gave up 2 bases, with 18 bases separating them. Germline-derived CDR1 and CDR2 are LGHNA and YNFKEQ. As DNA, the CDR3 is TGTGCCAGCAGCCAAGATTACACGTCTAGCTGGCTCACAGATACGCAGTATTTT. This sequence encodes CASSQDYTSSWLTDTQYF.

A single count supports this clone. V gene TRBV7-9 combines with J gene TRBJ1-3, with D tentatively TRBD1 (6 bases). There are 19 residues in the CDR3. Germline V gives CDR1 SEHNR, CDR2 FQNEAQ (reference sequence). Trimming left V 2 bases short and J 0 bases short, with 20 bases between. The CDR3 DNA sequence: TGTGCCAGCAGCTTACCCATAGGGGGAGACTCTTACTCTGGAAACACCATATATTTT. It specifies CASSLPIGGDSYSGNTIYF.

The chain joins TRBV5-6 to TRBJ2-7, with 7 bases matching TRBD1. Trimming cost V 4 bases and J 4 bases; bases outside gene matches: 8. CDR1 and CDR2 from the germline V gene are SGHDT and YYEEEE. This CDR3 has 14 residues. CDR3: CASSRGDSSYEQYF. The DNA of the CDR3 is TGTGCCAGCAGCCGAGGGGACAGCTCGTACGAGCAGTACTTC.

The CDR3 DNA is TGTGCCAGCAGCCCACACCCCCGACTAGCCCCGCAGGTGGAGACCCAGTACTTC. Encoded protein: CASSPHPRLAPQVETQYF. The V and J genes are TRBV28 and TRBJ2-5, with 7 nucleotides matching TRBD2. V dropped 6 bases and J dropped 5; count of bases not matched to a gene: 21. The germline CDR1 and CDR2 sequences are MDHEN and SYDVKM. The CDR3 contains 18 residues. The whole variable domain, filled in from reference TRBV28 and TRBJ2-5, reads DVKVTQSSRYLVKRTGEKVFLECVQDMDHENMFWYRQDPGLGLRLIYFSYDVKMKEKGDIPEGYSVSREKKERFSLILESASTNQTSMYLCASSPHPRLAPQVETQYFGPGTRLLVL.

The rearrangement links TRBV6-1 to TRBJ1-6, with TRBD1 identical over 7 bases. The CDR3 has 15 amino acids. J lost 6 bases, V lost 3 bases, and 5 bases had no gene match. CDR1 is MNHNS, CDR2 SASEGT, per germline. The CDR3 protein is CASSETGSGNSPLHF. The DNA of the CDR3 is TGTGCCAGCAGTGAGACAGGGAGTGGTAATTCACCCCTCCACTTT.

This chain joins TRBV7-6 and TRBJ2-3; D might be TRBD1 (6 bases). The CDR3 runs to 15 residues. Trimming removed 1 base from V and 4 bases from J, with 12 bases in between. Germline loops: CDR1 SGHVS, CDR2 FNYEAQ. The chain's CDR3 is CASSLDRVNSDTQYF. CDR3 in DNA: TGTGCCAGCAGCTTAGACAGGGTGAATTCAGATACGCAGTATTTT.

The chain joins TRBV11-2 to TRBJ2-7, with 8 bases lining up with TRBD2. From germline, CDR1 is SGHAT and CDR2 FQNNGV. The length of the CDR3 is 17 residues. J was trimmed by 1 base and V by 1 base; bases with no gene match: 9. Written as DNA, the CDR3 is TGTGCCAGCAGCTTAGGGCCGGGGGGGAGAATTTCCTACGAGCAGTACTTC. Amino acids: CASSLGPGGRISYEQYF.

This chain uses TRBV11-1 with TRBJ2-5; D uncertain. Trimming cost V 5 bases and J 2 bases, with 9 bases left between them. The CDR3 extends over 13 amino acids. CDR1 and CDR2 from the germline V gene are SGHAT and FQDESV (reference sequence). The CDR3 DNA follows: TGTGCCAGCAGCCCCGGTGTACAAGAGACCCAGTACTTC. It translates to CASSPGVQETQYF.

This rearrangement joins TRBV6-5 to TRBJ1-1; D is undetermined. V lost 0 bases to trimming and J lost 1 base, with 9 bases between them. This CDR3 has 15 amino acids. Germline CDR1 is MNHEY and CDR2 is SVGAGI. Here the CDR3 reads CASSYSRRQNTEAFF. DNA for the CDR3: TGTGCCAGCAGTTACTCGAGACGACAGAACACTGAAGCTTTCTTT.

The chain links TRBV5-1 to TRBJ1-4; 7 bases are a match to TRBD1. With V trimmed by 1 base and J by 0 bases, 9 bases remained unmatched. CDR1 is SGHRS, CDR2 YFSETQ, per germline. CDR3 length: 18 amino acids. CDR3 protein: CASSLNRDSAATNEKLFF. CDR3 DNA sequence: TGCGCCAGCAGCTTGAACCGGGACAGCGCTGCAACTAATGAAAAACTGTTTTTT.

This rearrangement joins TRBV28 to TRBJ1-2, with a weak D call TRBD1 (6 bases). The CDR3 runs 17 residues. Germline assignment: CDR1 MDHEN and CDR2 SYDVKM. Trimming took off 3 bases at V and 4 bases at J, with 21 bases between the two ends. The DNA for the CDR3 is TGTGCCAGCAGTTTGGGATCGATGGGGGGGCCCCCCTATGGCTACACCTTC. This codes for CASSLGSMGGPPYGYTF.

This clone is a singleton in its sample. The chain links TRBV6-5 to TRBJ2-7; D is perhaps TRBD2 (6 bases). Germline CDR1 reads MNHEY; CDR2 reads SVGAGI. Trimming took 6 bases from V and 3 from J, leaving 9 bases between them. The CDR3 runs to 12 residues. The CDR3 region is CASRGSGYEQYF. In DNA form, the CDR3 reads TGTGCCAGCAGGGGTAGCGGCTACGAGCAGTACTTC.